This T cell receptor beta chain was captured in a study of T cell changes during pregnancy in multiple sclerosis. The assay was immunoSEQ multiplex PCR, and TCRdb's table has in-frame clones only and misses some. This sample carries about 68,000 clones, over 85% of them seen once, and the ten largest clones take roughly 3.7%. This clone has only one observation. The germline gives CDR1 SNHLY, CDR2 FYNNEI. Trimming removed 9 bases from V and 0 bases from J; junction bases left unmatched: 1. The CDR3 has 13 amino acids. The sample was peripheral blood, taken after pregnancy. The J gene is TRBJ2-1, the V gene TRBV2; TRBD1 aligns across 8 bases. The receptor was isolated from a female donor in good health, enrolled as a control in a pregnancy study. The CDR3 sequence: CASGQGSYNEQFF. CDR3 in DNA: TGTGCCAGTGGACAGGGCTCCTACAATGAGCAGTTCTTC.